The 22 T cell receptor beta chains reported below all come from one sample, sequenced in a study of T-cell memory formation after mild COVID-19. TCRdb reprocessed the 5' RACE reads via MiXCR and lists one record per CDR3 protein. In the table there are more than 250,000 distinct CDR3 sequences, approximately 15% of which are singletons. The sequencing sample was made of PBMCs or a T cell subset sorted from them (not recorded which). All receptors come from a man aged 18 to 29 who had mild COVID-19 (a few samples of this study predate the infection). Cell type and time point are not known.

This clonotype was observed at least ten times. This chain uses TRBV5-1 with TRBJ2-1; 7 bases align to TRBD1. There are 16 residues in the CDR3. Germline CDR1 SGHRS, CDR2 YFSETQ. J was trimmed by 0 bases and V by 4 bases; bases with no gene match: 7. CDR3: CASSIDRASSYNEQFF. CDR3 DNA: TGCGCCAGCAGCATTGACAGGGCGAGCTCCTACAATGAGCAGTTCTTC.

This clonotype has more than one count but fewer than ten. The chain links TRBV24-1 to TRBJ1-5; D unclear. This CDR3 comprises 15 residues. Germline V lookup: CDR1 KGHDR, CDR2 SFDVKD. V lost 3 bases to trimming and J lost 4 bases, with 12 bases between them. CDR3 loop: CATSDLVLLNQPQHF. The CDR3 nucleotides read TGTGCCACCAGTGATCTAGTCCTGTTGAATCAGCCCCAGCATTTT.

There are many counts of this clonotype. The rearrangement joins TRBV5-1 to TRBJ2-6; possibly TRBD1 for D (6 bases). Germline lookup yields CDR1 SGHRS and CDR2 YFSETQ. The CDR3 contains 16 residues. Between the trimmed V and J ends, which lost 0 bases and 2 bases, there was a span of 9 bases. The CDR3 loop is CASSLDGGAGANVLTF. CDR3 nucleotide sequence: TGCGCCAGCAGCTTGGATGGGGGCGCTGGGGCCAACGTCCTGACTTTC.

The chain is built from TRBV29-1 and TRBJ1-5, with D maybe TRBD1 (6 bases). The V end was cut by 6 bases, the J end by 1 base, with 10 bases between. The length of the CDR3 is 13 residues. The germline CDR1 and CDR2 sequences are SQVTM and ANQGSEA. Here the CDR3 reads CSVRGGSNQPQHF. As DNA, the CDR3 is TGCAGCGTACGAGGGGGAAGCAATCAGCCCCAGCATTTT.

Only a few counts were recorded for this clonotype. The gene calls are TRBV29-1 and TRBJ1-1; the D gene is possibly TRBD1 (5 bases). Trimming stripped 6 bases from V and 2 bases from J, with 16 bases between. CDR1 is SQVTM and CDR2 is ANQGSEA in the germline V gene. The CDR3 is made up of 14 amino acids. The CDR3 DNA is TGCAGCGTGCCGGGACCGGCGGGCAACACTGAAGCTTTCTTT. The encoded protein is CSVPGPAGNTEAFF.

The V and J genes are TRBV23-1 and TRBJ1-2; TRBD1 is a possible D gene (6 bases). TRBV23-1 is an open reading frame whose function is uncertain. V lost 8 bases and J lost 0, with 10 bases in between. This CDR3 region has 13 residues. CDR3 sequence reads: CASGQQANYGYTF. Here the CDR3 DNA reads TGCGCCAGCGGACAGCAAGCTAACTATGGCTACACCTTC.

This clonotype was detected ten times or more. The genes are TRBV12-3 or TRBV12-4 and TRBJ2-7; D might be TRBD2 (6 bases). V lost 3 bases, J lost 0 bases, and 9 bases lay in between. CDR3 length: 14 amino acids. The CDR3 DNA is TGTGCCAGCAGTTTGGAGGGGAGCTCCTACGAGCAGTACTTC. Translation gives CASSLEGSSYEQYF.

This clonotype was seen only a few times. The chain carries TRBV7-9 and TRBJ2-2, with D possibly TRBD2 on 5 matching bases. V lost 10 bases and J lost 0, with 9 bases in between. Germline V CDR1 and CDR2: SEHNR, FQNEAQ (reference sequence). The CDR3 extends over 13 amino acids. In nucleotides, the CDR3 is TGTGCCAACCGGGAACCGAACACCGGGGAGCTGTTTTTT. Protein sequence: CANREPNTGELFF.

The CDR3 coding sequence is TGTGCCAGCAGCTTTAGGGATTCTAGCGGGGGCCCCTACAATGAGCAGTTCTTC. Protein product: CASSFRDSSGGPYNEQFF. The rearrangement links TRBV7-3 to TRBJ2-1; 10 nucleotides line up with TRBD2. Trimming took 3 bases from V and 2 from J; bases not matched to a gene: 10. The CDR3 loop spans 18 amino acids. Per the germline V gene, CDR1 is SGHTA and CDR2 is FQGTGA.

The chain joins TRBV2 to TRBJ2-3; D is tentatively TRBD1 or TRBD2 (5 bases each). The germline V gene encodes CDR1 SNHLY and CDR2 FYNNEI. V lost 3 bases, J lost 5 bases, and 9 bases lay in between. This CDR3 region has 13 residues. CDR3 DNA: TGTGCCAGCAGTGAGGTGGGACGAGATACGCAGTATTTT. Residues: CASSEVGRDTQYF.

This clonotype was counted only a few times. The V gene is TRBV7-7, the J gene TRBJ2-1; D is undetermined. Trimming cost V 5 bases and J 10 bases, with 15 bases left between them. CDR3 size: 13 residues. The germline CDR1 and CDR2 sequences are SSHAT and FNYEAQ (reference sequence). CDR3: CASSPGPTQEQFF. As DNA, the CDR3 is TGTGCCAGCAGCCCTGGACCGACCCAGGAGCAGTTCTTC.

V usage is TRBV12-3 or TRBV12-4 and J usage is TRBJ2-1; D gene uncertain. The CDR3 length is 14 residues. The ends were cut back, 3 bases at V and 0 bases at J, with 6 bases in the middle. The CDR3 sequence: CASSFSSSYNEQFF. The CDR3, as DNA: TGTGCCAGCAGTTTCAGTAGCTCCTACAATGAGCAGTTCTTC.

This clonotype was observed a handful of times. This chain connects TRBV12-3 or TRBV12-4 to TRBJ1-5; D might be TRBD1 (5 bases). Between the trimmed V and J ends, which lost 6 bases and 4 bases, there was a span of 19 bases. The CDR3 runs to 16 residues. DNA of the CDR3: TGTGCCAGCAGCCCTCCGTCAGGGCCTGTGAATCAGCCCCAGCATTTT. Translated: CASSPPSGPVNQPQHF.

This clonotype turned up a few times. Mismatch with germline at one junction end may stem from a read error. DNA for the CDR3: TGTGCTAGCAGCGCCTACTCAGATATCGAAGAGACCCAGTACTTC. Translated, it gives CASSAYSDIEETQYF. J is TRBJ2-5 and V is TRBV7-7; D not resolved. CDR1 and CDR2 from the germline V gene are SSHAT and FNYEAQ (reference sequence). The CDR3 contains 15 residues.

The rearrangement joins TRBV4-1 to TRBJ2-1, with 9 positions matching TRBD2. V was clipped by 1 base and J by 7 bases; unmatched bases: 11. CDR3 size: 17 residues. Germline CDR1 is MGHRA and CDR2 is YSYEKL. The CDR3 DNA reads TGCGCCAGCAGCCAAGTCGCGGCCGGCGGGGGGGCGAATGAGCAGTTCTTC. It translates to CASSQVAAGGGANEQFF.

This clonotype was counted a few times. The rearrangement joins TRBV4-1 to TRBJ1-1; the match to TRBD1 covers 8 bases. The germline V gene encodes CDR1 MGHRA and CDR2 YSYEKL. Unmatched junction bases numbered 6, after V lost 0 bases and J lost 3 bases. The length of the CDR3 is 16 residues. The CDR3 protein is CASSQDQGARDTEAFF. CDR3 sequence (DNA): TGCGCCAGCAGCCAAGACCAGGGGGCTAGGGACACTGAAGCTTTCTTT.

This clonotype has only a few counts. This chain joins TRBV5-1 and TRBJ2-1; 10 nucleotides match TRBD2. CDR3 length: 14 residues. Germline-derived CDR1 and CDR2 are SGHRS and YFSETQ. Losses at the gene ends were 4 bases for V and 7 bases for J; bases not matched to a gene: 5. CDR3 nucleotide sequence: TGCGCCAGCAGCACAGGACTAGCGGAAAATGAGCAGTTCTTC. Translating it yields CASSTGLAENEQFF.

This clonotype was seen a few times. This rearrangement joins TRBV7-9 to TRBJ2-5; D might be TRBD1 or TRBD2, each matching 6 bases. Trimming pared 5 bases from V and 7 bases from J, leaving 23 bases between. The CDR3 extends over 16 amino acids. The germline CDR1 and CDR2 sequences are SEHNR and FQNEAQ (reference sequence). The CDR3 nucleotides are TGTGCCAGCAGCCAAACGAGGGGGGACCCAGGACGGACCCAGTACTTC. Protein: CASSQTRGDPGRTQYF.

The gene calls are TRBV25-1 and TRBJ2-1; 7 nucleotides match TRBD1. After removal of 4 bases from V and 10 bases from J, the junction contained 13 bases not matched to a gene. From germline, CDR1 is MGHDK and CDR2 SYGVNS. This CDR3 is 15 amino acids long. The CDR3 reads CASSGSGTALEEQFF. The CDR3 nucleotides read TGTGCCAGCAGTGGTTCCGGGACAGCCTTAGAGGAGCAGTTCTTC.

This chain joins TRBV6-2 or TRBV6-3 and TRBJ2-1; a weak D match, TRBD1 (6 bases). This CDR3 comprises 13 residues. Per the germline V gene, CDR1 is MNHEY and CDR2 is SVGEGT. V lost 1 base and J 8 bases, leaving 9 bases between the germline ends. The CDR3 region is CASSYWTAYEQFF. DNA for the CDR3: TGTGCCAGCAGTTACTGGACAGCCTATGAGCAGTTCTTC.

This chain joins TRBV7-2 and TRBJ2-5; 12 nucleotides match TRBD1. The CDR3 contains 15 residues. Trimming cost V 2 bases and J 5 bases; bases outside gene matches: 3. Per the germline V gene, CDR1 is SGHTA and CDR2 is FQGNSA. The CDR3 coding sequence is TGTGCCAGCAGCTTAAGGGACAGGGGGCTTGAGACCCAGTACTTC. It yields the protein CASSLRDRGLETQYF.

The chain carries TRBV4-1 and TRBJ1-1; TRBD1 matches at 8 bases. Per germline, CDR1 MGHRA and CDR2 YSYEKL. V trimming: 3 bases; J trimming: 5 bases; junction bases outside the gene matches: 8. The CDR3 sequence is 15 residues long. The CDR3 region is CASSHRDRGWTEAFF. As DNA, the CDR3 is TGCGCCAGCAGCCACCGCGACAGGGGATGGACTGAAGCTTTCTTT.